One sample yielded the 29 T cell receptor beta chains listed below, sequenced in a study of beta chain features in type 1 diabetes. Sequencing targeted expressed TCRB transcripts, as all isolated RNA had been reverse transcribed. TCRdb keeps only in-frame clones here, not all; method: immunoSEQ multiplex PCR. The sample holds hundreds of thousands of clones, roughly 12% seen once. Sequenced material: naive CD4+ T cells from blood. These receptors originate from a man aged 18 to 30 in good health.

This clone was recorded at least ten times. J is TRBJ2-6 and V is TRBV28; TRBD1 might be the D (5 bases). V lost 10 bases and J 3 bases, leaving 7 bases between the germline ends. The CDR3 covers 12 residues. Germline CDR1 MDHEN, CDR2 SYDVKM. The CDR3 DNA is TGTGCCACCCAGGGTGGGGCCAACGTCCTGACTTTC. As protein: CATQGGANVLTF.

This clone was detected a few times. This rearrangement joins TRBV27 to TRBJ2-7; D gene unclear. The V end was cut by 8 bases, the J end by 4 bases, with 21 bases between. The CDR3 length is 15 residues. Germline V gene sequence: CDR1 MNHEY, CDR2 SMNVEV (reference sequence). DNA for the CDR3: TGTGCCAGCGCCTTAGAGCACTACCCAATGTACGAGCAGTACTTC. Translating it yields CASALEHYPMYEQYF.

The gene calls are TRBV6-5 and TRBJ1-2; the D gene is possibly TRBD1 (5 bases). V dropped 0 bases and J dropped 4 bases, with 12 bases sitting between them. The V gene's germline CDR1 is MNHEY and CDR2 SVGAGI. The length of the CDR3 is 15 residues. The DNA for the CDR3 is TGTGCCAGCAGTTACTCAGCAGGGTCGATCTATGGCTACACCTTC. It yields the protein CASSYSAGSIYGYTF.

The chain links TRBV6-7 to TRBJ1-1; 10 nucleotides line up with TRBD1. TRBV6-7 belongs to the ORF category, with a function that is uncertain. Losses at the gene ends were 1 base for V and 5 bases for J; bases not matched to a gene: 7. CDR3 size: 16 residues. Here the CDR3 DNA reads TGTGCCAGCAGTTACTATACCGGGACAGGGGTGACTGAAGCTTTCTTT. Encoded protein: CASSYYTGTGVTEAFF.

This clone was seen a handful of times. The junction and the germline gene differ at one end; a read error may be behind it. This chain links TRBV20-1 with TRBJ1-1; no clear D. Germline V gene lookup returns CDR1 DFQATT and CDR2 SNEGSKA (reference sequence). The CDR3 sequence is 10 residues long. This CDR3 is CSAPDTEAFF. The CDR3 region has the DNA TGCAGTGCTCCCGACACGGAAGCTTTCTTT.

The chain is built from TRBV5-6 and TRBJ2-2, with D possibly TRBD1 on 6 matching bases. V gave up 1 base and J gave up 6 bases, with 7 bases separating them. Per the germline V gene, CDR1 is SGHDT and CDR2 is YYEEEE. This CDR3 spans 13 amino acids. CDR3 DNA: TGTGCCAGCAGCTTGAGGGGGTCCGGGGAGCTGTTTTTT. Translating it yields CASSLRGSGELFF.

The chain couples TRBV30 to TRBJ2-5; a possible D gene is TRBD2 (5 bases). V lost 3 bases, J lost 11 bases, and 16 bases lay in between. The CDR3 loop spans 12 amino acids. Germline CDR1 GTSNPN, CDR2 SVGIG (reference sequence). The CDR3 loop is CAWSRDEGEQYF. The CDR3 nucleotides read TGTGCCTGGAGCCGGGATGAGGGAGAGCAGTACTTC.

This clone showed up just a few times. This rearrangement joins TRBV11-2 to TRBJ2-7, with 9 nucleotides matching TRBD1. The V and J ends lost 2 bases and 5 bases, in that order; junction bases with no gene match: 7. Germline V gene data show CDR1 as SGHAT and CDR2 as FQNNGV. The CDR3 totals 15 residues. The CDR3 region has the DNA TGTGCCAGCAGCTTAACGGGACAGGGTAACCACGAGCAGTACTTC. This codes for CASSLTGQGNHEQYF.

The chain combines TRBV7-3 with TRBJ2-1; 16 nucleotides align to TRBD2. The CDR3 runs 16 residues. V dropped 6 bases and J dropped 9; count of bases not matched to a gene: 8. Germline V gene sequence: CDR1 SGHTA, CDR2 FQGTGA. This chain's CDR3 is CASRSAGTSGRGEQFF. The CDR3 DNA is TGTGCCAGCAGGTCGGCTGGGACTAGCGGGAGGGGTGAGCAGTTCTTC.

This clone was detected only a few times. This chain links TRBV21-1 with TRBJ2-7; TRBD2 is the table's D call and was not checked against the DNA. TRBV21-1 is classified as a pseudogene. This CDR3 comprises 11 residues. The CDR3 sequence is CASVEDYEQYF. The CDR3 DNA follows: TGTGCCAGCGTAGAGGACTACGAGCAGTACTTC.

The chain links TRBV30 to TRBJ1-1, with 10 bases matching TRBD1. This CDR3 contains 17 residues. CDR1 GTSNPN and CDR2 SVGIG come from the germline V gene (reference sequence). V lost 3 bases and J lost 1; bases outside the gene matches: 11. As DNA, the CDR3 is TGTGCCTGGAGCACCGGGACAGGGGATTTTGGGAACACTGAAGCTTTCTTT. Amino acids: CAWSTGTGDFGNTEAFF.

V is TRBV5-1 and J is TRBJ1-4; perhaps TRBD1 as D (5 bases). V lost 4 bases to trimming and J lost 5 bases, with 15 bases between them. Germline values: CDR1 SGHRS, CDR2 YFSETQ. The CDR3 totals 15 residues. The CDR3, as DNA: TGCGCCAGCAGCCTACGGGACTCACTCAATGAAAAACTGTTTTTT. Translation: CASSLRDSLNEKLFF.

The chain uses TRBV11-2 and TRBJ1-1, with D tentatively TRBD1 (5 bases). V was shortened by 5 bases and J by 1 base, with 8 bases between the two germline ends. This CDR3 spans 13 amino acids. CDR1 and CDR2 (germline): SGHAT, FQNNGV. The CDR3 region is CASSTQGNTEAFF. In DNA form, the CDR3 reads TGTGCCAGCAGCACGCAGGGGAACACTGAAGCTTTCTTT.

The chain joins TRBV7-2 to TRBJ2-2; D is undetermined. Germline loops: CDR1 SGHTA, CDR2 FQGNSA. Trimming pared 5 bases from V and 4 bases from J, leaving 14 bases between. This CDR3 spans 15 amino acids. Here the CDR3 reads CASSLEQVLTGELFF. The CDR3 nucleotides read TGTGCCAGCAGCCTAGAGCAGGTCCTCACCGGGGAGCTGTTTTTT.

A few counts support this clone. The CDR3 sequence: CSARQDMETQYF. The CDR3 DNA sequence: TGCAGCGCCCGACAGGACATGGAGACCCAGTACTTC. The chain recombines TRBV29-1 with TRBJ2-5; D perhaps matches TRBD1 (6 bases). CDR1 is SQVTM and CDR2 is ANQGSEA in the germline V gene. CDR3 length equals 12 residues. With 7 bases removed from V and 5 bases from J, the gap between germline ends came to 14 bases.

As concerns this clone: Other DNA sequences of this sample code for an identical CDR3. The chain has TRBV9 and TRBJ1-2; 7 positions match TRBD1. The germline V gene encodes CDR1 SGDLS and CDR2 YYNGEE. CDR3 size: 14 residues. Trimming at V came to 5 bases and at J to 4 bases, leaving 8 bases not matched to a gene. The CDR3 DNA reads TGTGCCAGCAGTGGCGACAGGGAGAGCTATGGCTACACCTTC. Translated: CASSGDRESYGYTF. Complete variable domain (other parts from reference TRBV9 and TRBJ1-2): DSGVTQTPKHLITATGQRVTLRCSPRSGDLSVYWYQQSLDQGLQFLIQYYNGEERAKGNILERFSAQQFPDLHSELNLSSLELGDSALYFCASSGDRESYGYTFGSGTRLTVV.

The chain's CDR3 is CASSLAGWQTQYF. The CDR3 nucleotides read TGTGCCAGCAGCTTAGCCGGGTGGCAGACCCAGTACTTC. The chain joins TRBV7-8 to TRBJ2-5, with D unresolved. From germline, CDR1 is SGHVS and CDR2 FQNEAQ. CDR3 length: 13 residues. The V end was cut by 0 bases, the J end by 6 bases, with 8 bases between. Drawing the rest from reference TRBV7-8 and TRBJ2-5, the complete variable domain is GAGVSQSPRYKVAKRGQDVALRCDPISGHVSLFWYQQALGQGPEFLTYFQNEAQLDKSGLPSDRFFAERPEGSVSTLKIQRTQQEDSAVYLCASSLAGWQTQYFGPGTRLLVL.

J is TRBJ2-5 and V is TRBV27; TRBD2 matches at 7 bases. The J segment lost 5 bases and the V segment lost 6 bases, leaving 12 bases of the junction unmatched. Germline V CDR1 and CDR2: MNHEY, SMNVEV (reference sequence). This CDR3 has 15 residues. CDR3 residues: CASRGGSSHWETQYF. DNA for the CDR3: TGTGCCAGCAGAGGCGGGAGCTCCCACTGGGAGACCCAGTACTTC.

This clone occurred a few times. The J gene is TRBJ1-2, the V gene TRBV4-2; D possibly corresponds to TRBD1 (6 bases). V lost 1 base and J lost 4, with 16 bases in between. CDR3 size: 16 residues. Germline V lookup: CDR1 LGHNA, CDR2 YNFKEQ. The CDR3 DNA reads TGTGCCAGCAGCCAAGGTCAGGGGATATGGAGCTATGGCTACACCTTC. Its translation is CASSQGQGIWSYGYTF.

This clone was detected only a few times. The chain uses TRBV15 and TRBJ2-7, with 9 bases fitting TRBD1. Per the germline V gene, CDR1 is LNHNV and CDR2 is YYDKDF (reference sequence). The CDR3 sequence is 14 residues long. The ends lost 3 bases at V and 4 bases at J; junction bases unmatched: 4. CDR3 bases: TGTGCCACCAGCAGCCCGGACAGGGGATACGAGCAGTACTTC. This encodes CATSSPDRGYEQYF.

This CDR3 is CASSAGLSDEQFF. The CDR3 DNA sequence: TGTGCCAGCAGCGCTGGACTGAGTGATGAGCAGTTCTTC. The chain has TRBV9 and TRBJ2-1; tentative D call: TRBD2 (5 bases). CDR1 is SGDLS, CDR2 YYNGEE, per germline. The CDR3 runs to 13 residues. V lost 3 bases and J lost 8, with 12 bases in between. The whole variable domain, filled in from reference TRBV9 and TRBJ2-1, reads DSGVTQTPKHLITATGQRVTLRCSPRSGDLSVYWYQQSLDQGLQFLIQYYNGEERAKGNILERFSAQQFPDLHSELNLSSLELGDSALYFCASSAGLSDEQFFGPGTRLTVL.

This clone was observed a handful of times. The chain uses TRBV9 and TRBJ2-3, with a tentative D call TRBD2 (7 bases). V shed 4 bases and J shed 1 base, with 16 bases lying between them. CDR3 size: 16 residues. Looked up from germline, CDR1 is SGDLS and CDR2 is YYNGEE. The CDR3 here is CASSPVGGAGTDTQYF. The CDR3 DNA reads as TGTGCCAGCAGCCCTGTAGGGGGGGCGGGCACAGATACGCAGTATTTT.

The CDR3 protein is CASSRIPGQSSGANVLTF. The CDR3, as DNA: TGCGCCAGCAGCCGAATACCGGGACAGAGCTCTGGGGCCAACGTCCTGACTTTC. V usage is TRBV4-1 and J usage is TRBJ2-6, with 7 bases lining up with TRBD1. V trimming: 4 bases; J trimming: 0 bases; junction bases outside the gene matches: 9. The CDR3 length is 18 residues. CDR1 and CDR2 from the germline V gene are MGHRA and YSYEKL.

This clone was recorded a few times. CDR3 residues: CAIRKGGSSYNEQFF. In DNA, the CDR3 is TGTGCCATCAGGAAGGGCGGGAGCTCCTACAATGAGCAGTTCTTC. This sequence joins TRBV10-3 and TRBJ2-1; 7 nucleotides match TRBD2. Germline V gene lookup returns CDR1 ENHRY and CDR2 SYGVKD. V dropped 6 bases and J dropped 0; count of bases not matched to a gene: 5. The CDR3 is 15 amino acids.

This chain links TRBV29-1 with TRBJ2-6; TRBD1 aligns across 8 bases. CDR1 and CDR2 (germline): SQVTM, ANQGSEA. Germline trimming cut 5 bases from V and 2 bases from J; bases unmatched to any gene: 5. The CDR3 consists of 15 residues. In DNA, the CDR3 is TGCAGCGTTTTAGGACAGGGTGCTGGGGCCAACGTCCTGACTTTC. It codes for CSVLGQGAGANVLTF.

Here the CDR3 DNA reads TGTGCCAGCAGCTCCGTAGGTAGCGGTGCTGGCACAGATACGCAGTATTTT. It codes for CASSSVGSGAGTDTQYF. The gene calls are TRBV11-2 and TRBJ2-3, with D possibly matching TRBD2 (6 bases). V was shortened by 4 bases and J by 1 base, with 18 bases between the two germline ends. This CDR3 has 17 amino acids. Germline loops: CDR1 SGHAT, CDR2 FQNNGV.

This clone has just a few counts. The chain links TRBV30 to TRBJ1-2; tentatively, D is TRBD1 (5 bases). The CDR3 consists of 15 residues. The germline V gene has CDR1 GTSNPN and CDR2 SVGIG (reference sequence). Deletions cut 2 bases from V and 4 bases from J, with 17 bases between. The CDR3 region has the DNA TGTGCCTGGAGTCCGATCGACAGCAAAATCTATGGCTACACCTTC. Encoded protein: CAWSPIDSKIYGYTF.

This clone was counted only a few times. V usage is TRBV28 and J usage is TRBJ2-7; 8 bases agree with TRBD1. V gave up 10 bases and J gave up 6 bases; unmatched junction bases: 5. Germline CDR1 MDHEN, CDR2 SYDVKM. This CDR3 contains 11 residues. The CDR3 protein is CATKTGAEQYF. CDR3 in DNA: TGTGCCACCAAGACAGGGGCCGAGCAGTACTTC.

This clone has only a few counts. The chain joins TRBV6-4 to TRBJ2-3, with TRBD2 matching 7 bases. Germline CDR1 is MRHNA and CDR2 is SNTAGT. The CDR3 extends over 14 amino acids. J gave up 4 bases and V 6 bases, and 7 bases lay outside the gene matches. This chain's CDR3 is CASSQAGTSDTQYF. CDR3 nucleotide sequence: TGTGCCAGCAGCCAAGCGGGGACTTCAGATACGCAGTATTTT.